Shown below are 4 T cell receptor beta chains from a single sample sequenced in a study of technical replicates of blood from four donors. Data came from immunoSEQ multiplex PCR; TCRdb stores just in-frame clones and leaves some out. The table shows 70,000 to 90,000 clones, with around 94% occurring only once. Input material: T cells isolated from PBMCs. The receptors here all came from a human donor in good health.

The chain uses TRBV5-1 and TRBJ2-1, with TRBD2 matching 9 bases. From germline, CDR1 is SGHRS and CDR2 YFSETQ. This CDR3 has 16 amino acids. The V segment lost 1 base and the J segment 8 bases; nucleotides outside the gene matches: 10. As DNA, the CDR3 is TGCGCCAGCAGCTTGACGTTTAGCGGGAGTATGTATGAGCAGTTCTTC. It is translated as CASSLTFSGSMYEQFF.

Of note for this clone: A junction end diverges from the germline sequence, so it may reflect a read error. The V gene is TRBV5-1, the J gene TRBJ2-2; a weak D match, TRBD2 (5 bases). The CDR3 has 13 amino acids. Germline V gives CDR1 SGHRS, CDR2 YFSETQ. The CDR3 nucleotides are TGCGCCAGCAGGCCAGACAACCACCGGGGAGCTGTTTTT. Protein: CASRPDNHRGAVF.

This clone has just one count. V gene TRBV19 combines with J gene TRBJ2-7; no clear D gene. CDR3 length: 15 amino acids. Germline CDR1 reads LNHDA; CDR2 reads SQIVND (reference sequence). Trimming stripped 5 bases from V and 6 bases from J, with 20 bases between. The CDR3 DNA reads TGTGCCAGTAGTCCAAAACCCGGGTCGCATAGCGAGCAGTACTTC. It translates to CASSPKPGSHSEQYF.

This chain joins TRBV6-1 and TRBJ2-3; D is perhaps TRBD2 (5 bases). V shed 4 bases and J shed 2 bases, with 16 bases lying between them. The CDR3 is 16 amino acids. Germline CDR1 MNHNS, CDR2 SASEGT. CDR3 residues: CASSGFKRRHTDTQYF. CDR3 DNA: TGTGCCAGCAGTGGTTTTAAGCGGAGACACACAGATACGCAGTATTTT.